Below, 29 T cell receptor beta chains from the same sample are listed, as sequenced in a study of blood T cell repertoires in COVID-19 (dated by TCRdb to 2019 to 2021). Library preparation used the immunoSEQ multiplex PCR assay. What TCRdb holds here is the immuneACCESS table cut down to in-frame rearrangements. Part of the clones is not present; checked against another copy, under half of the missing clones reflect an unresolved V gene, and the others are unexplained. Within this sample are around 94,000 clones, with roughly 90% of them counted one time only. The ten top clones hold 1.9% of the sample. Sequencing was carried out using peripheral blood. The receptors shown here come from a woman aged 50 to 65 with COVID-19, enrolled during active disease.

This sequence joins TRBV18 and TRBJ1-6; TRBD1 agrees at 7 bases. V shed 3 bases and J 0 bases; nucleotides not matched to a gene: 8. Germline V gene lookup returns CDR1 KGHSH and CDR2 LQKENI. This CDR3 comprises 18 residues. The CDR3 loop reads CASSPGTAFSSYNSPLHF. CDR3 DNA: TGTGCCAGCTCACCCGGGACAGCCTTCAGCTCCTATAATTCACCCCTCCACTTT.

V and J are TRBV5-8 and TRBJ2-7; 9 bases are a match to TRBD1. CDR3 length equals 14 residues. CDR1 SGHTS and CDR2 YDEGEE come from the germline V gene. The trim removed 3 bases at V and 4 bases at J, leaving 5 bases unmatched. This chain's CDR3 is CASSWDRVAYEQYF. CDR3 in DNA: TGTGCCAGCAGCTGGGACAGGGTGGCTTACGAGCAGTACTTC.

This chain links TRBV10-3 with TRBJ2-7, with a possible D match to TRBD1 (5 bases). The V gene lost 8 bases and the J gene lost 6 bases, with 26 bases spanning the gap. CDR1 ENHRY and CDR2 SYGVKD come from the germline V gene. The CDR3 length is 16 residues. CDR3 loop: CAIGRSLPGHSGEQYF. CDR3 DNA: TGTGCCATCGGTCGATCTCTTCCCGGACACTCGGGCGAGCAGTACTTC.

CDR3 sequence: CASSFQRTGELFF. The DNA for the CDR3 is TGTGCCAGCAGCTTTCAGAGGACCGGGGAGCTGTTTTTT. V is TRBV7-7 and J is TRBJ2-2; no clear D. V was pared by 3 bases and J by 5 bases, with 7 bases between. CDR3 length equals 13 residues. Germline CDR1 SSHAT, CDR2 FNYEAQ (reference sequence).

V usage is TRBV5-6 and J usage is TRBJ2-7, with 7 nucleotides matching TRBD1. This CDR3 is 12 amino acids long. V trimming: 1 base; J trimming: 11 bases; junction bases outside the gene matches: 6. CDR1 is SGHDT, CDR2 YYEEEE, per germline. CDR3 protein: CASSLLDRLKYF. CDR3 sequence (DNA): TGTGCCAGCAGCTTGCTGGACAGGCTCAAGTACTTC.

V usage is TRBV19 and J usage is TRBJ1-1, with unresolved D. Germline-derived CDR1 and CDR2 are LNHDA and SQIVND (reference sequence). V lost 7 bases and J 3 bases, leaving 15 bases between the germline ends. The CDR3 extends over 14 amino acids. For the CDR3, the DNA is TGTGCCAGTAAAAATCAGGATATGTACACTGAAGCTTTCTTT. Translation: CASKNQDMYTEAFF.

This chain uses TRBV9 with TRBJ2-7, with 7 bases lining up with TRBD2. Germline CDR1 reads SGDLS; CDR2 reads YYNGEE. The V segment lost 0 bases and the J segment 4 bases; nucleotides outside the gene matches: 10. This CDR3 has 16 residues. The CDR3 reads CASSVGGGTPVYEQYF. CDR3 in DNA: TGTGCCAGCAGCGTAGGGGGGGGGACCCCAGTTTACGAGCAGTACTTC.

The chain employs TRBV12-3 or TRBV12-4 and TRBJ1-2; TRBD1 agrees at 10 bases. Losses at the gene ends were 2 bases for V and 8 bases for J; bases not matched to a gene: 2. The CDR3 is 13 residues long. The CDR3 spells CASSLSTGGGYTF. CDR3 DNA sequence: TGTGCCAGCAGTTTATCGACAGGGGGCGGCTACACCTTC.

The V gene is TRBV2, the J gene TRBJ1-4; 7 bases are a match to TRBD1. Germline V CDR1 and CDR2: SNHLY, FYNNEI. V lost 7 bases to trimming and J lost 8 bases; unmatched junction nucleotides: 13. This CDR3 is 15 amino acids long. DNA for the CDR3: TGTGCCAGCACGGGGCAAGGGGGCTCGAGGGAAAAACTGTTTTTT. Translated: CASTGQGGSREKLFF.

This clone was seen a single time. This chain connects TRBV28 to TRBJ1-3; the D is unclear. CDR3 length equals 15 residues. Germline CDR1 reads MDHEN; CDR2 reads SYDVKM. V gave up 1 base and J gave up 0 bases, with 7 bases separating them. This chain's CDR3 is CASSLYPSSGNTIYF. The CDR3 nucleotides read TGTGCCAGCAGTTTATATCCGAGCTCTGGAAACACCATATATTTT.

V gene TRBV10-3 combines with J gene TRBJ1-6, with a possible D match to TRBD1 (5 bases). Germline V gives CDR1 ENHRY, CDR2 SYGVKD. The CDR3 loop spans 13 amino acids. Trimming removed 11 bases from V and 7 bases from J, with 15 bases in between. This CDR3 is CASRGVGNSPLHF. The CDR3 DNA follows: TGTGCCTCCCGGGGGGTAGGGAATTCACCCCTCCACTTT.

The gene calls are TRBV6-5 and TRBJ1-1; D gene uncertain. Germline CDR1 is MNHEY and CDR2 is SVGAGI. The CDR3 is made up of 12 amino acids. V was pared by 8 bases and J by 10 bases, with 17 bases between. The CDR3 region has the DNA TGTGCCAGCTTCTTTCGGATATCAGGAGCTTTCTTT. This encodes CASFFRISGAFF.

The chain recombines TRBV3-1 (or the pseudogene TRBV3-2) with TRBJ1-1; D unresolved. This CDR3 contains 14 residues. V was clipped by 4 bases and J by 1 base, with 10 bases between them. CDR1 is LGHDT and CDR2 is YNNKEL in the germline V gene (reference sequence). CDR3 sequence (DNA): TGTGCCAGCAGCCTCCACGGAGGGAACACTGAAGCTTTCTTT. Protein sequence: CASSLHGGNTEAFF.

This clone occurred a few times. The chain couples TRBV9 to TRBJ2-1, with TRBD2 as a possible D gene (5 bases). The CDR3 consists of 15 residues. V lost 4 bases, J lost 5 bases, and 16 bases lay in between. CDR1 and CDR2 (germline): SGDLS, YYNGEE. CDR3 sequence: CASSPGLAPNNEQFF. CDR3 sequence (DNA): TGTGCCAGCAGCCCCGGACTGGCCCCTAACAATGAGCAGTTCTTC.

This chain connects TRBV5-4 to TRBJ1-3, with D possibly being TRBD1 (6 bases). The CDR3 has 15 residues. Trimming removed 5 bases from V and 6 bases from J, with 18 bases in between. Germline V lookup: CDR1 SGHNT, CDR2 YYREEE (reference sequence). Here the CDR3 reads CASSSDRTLENTIYF. The CDR3 region has the DNA TGTGCCAGCAGTTCTGACAGGACTCTTGAAAACACCATATATTTT.

This clone was observed a few times. This chain links TRBV10-3 with TRBJ1-4, with a tentative D call TRBD1 (6 bases). The CDR3 consists of 13 residues. With 10 bases removed from V and 4 bases from J, the gap between germline ends came to 13 bases. CDR1 and CDR2 from the germline V gene are ENHRY and SYGVKD. CDR3 protein: CATLDSHNEKLFF. DNA of the CDR3: TGTGCCACCCTGGACAGCCATAATGAAAAACTGTTTTTT.

The rearrangement uses TRBV5-1 and TRBJ1-2; D is perhaps TRBD1 (5 bases). CDR3 length equals 13 residues. V gave up 7 bases and J gave up 6 bases, with 16 bases separating them. CDR1 is SGHRS and CDR2 is YFSETQ in the germline V gene. CDR3 DNA: TGCGCCAGCGGAGCCCAGGGTTTACATGGCTACACCTTC. This codes for CASGAQGLHGYTF.

V and J are TRBV10-1 and TRBJ2-5, with 8 bases lining up with TRBD1. CDR1 is WNHNN and CDR2 is SYGVQD in the germline V gene (reference sequence). After removal of 0 bases from V and 7 bases from J, the junction contained 4 bases not matched to a gene. The CDR3 totals 14 residues. The CDR3 protein is CASSESNRGLTQYF. The CDR3 DNA reads as TGCGCCAGCAGTGAGTCGAACAGGGGGTTGACCCAGTACTTC.

The V call is TRBV5-1, the J call TRBJ1-3; possibly TRBD1 for D (6 bases). The CDR3 runs to 15 residues. V gave up 4 bases and J gave up 8 bases, with 19 bases separating them. The germline gives CDR1 SGHRS, CDR2 YFSETQ. The CDR3 loop reads CASSPSGGVRDTIYF. Written as DNA, the CDR3 is TGCGCCAGCAGCCCCTCGGGGGGCGTTCGGGACACCATATATTTT.

This chain connects TRBV15 to TRBJ2-3; TRBD1 is a possible D gene (5 bases). CDR1 LNHNV and CDR2 YYDKDF come from the germline V gene (reference sequence). The length of the CDR3 is 13 residues. Trimming shortened V by 0 bases and J by 9 bases, and 10 bases separated the two germline ends. As DNA, the CDR3 is TGTGCCACCAGCAGAGATCTACAGGTAACGCAGTATTTT. It is translated as CATSRDLQVTQYF.

The chain carries TRBV2 and TRBJ1-5; D perhaps matches TRBD1 (5 bases). This CDR3 is built from 14 residues. The ends were cut back, 8 bases at V and 1 base at J, with 12 bases in the middle. CDR1 is SNHLY, CDR2 FYNNEI, per germline. The CDR3 DNA reads as TGTGCCAGCTCGGGGGGGACGAGCAATCAGCCCCAGCATTTT. This encodes CASSGGTSNQPQHF.

V gene TRBV13 combines with J gene TRBJ1-2, with 11 bases that match TRBD1. The J segment lost 5 bases and the V segment lost 6 bases, leaving 5 bases of the junction unmatched. The CDR3 runs 14 residues. In germline, CDR1 is PRHDT, CDR2 FYEKMQ (reference sequence). CDR3 loop: CASRHRDRGYGYTF. In DNA, the CDR3 is TGTGCCAGCAGACACCGGGACAGGGGGTATGGCTACACCTTC.

This clone was counted a few times. The V call is TRBV14, the J call TRBJ2-7; D not resolved. This CDR3 region has 13 residues. Trimming removed 4 bases from V and 4 bases from J, with 11 bases in between. CDR1 and CDR2 from the germline V gene are SGHDN and FVKESK. The CDR3, as DNA: TGTGCCAGCAGCCCCGGTTATCGGTACGAGCAGTACGTC. Its translation: CASSPGYRYEQYV.

CDR3 region: CASSLTSGGPTSLQETQYF. CDR3 sequence (DNA): TGCGCCAGCAGCCTGACTAGCGGGGGGCCCACGTCACTCCAAGAGACCCAGTACTTC. The chain combines TRBV5-1 with TRBJ2-5; 13 bases fit TRBD2. The V gene end was trimmed by 4 bases and the J gene end by 1 base; junction bases not matched to a gene: 13. CDR3 length: 19 residues. The germline gives CDR1 SGHRS, CDR2 YFSETQ.

The CDR3 bases are TGTGCCAGCTCACAATCCCCTTATGAAAAACTGTTTTTT. It codes for CASSQSPYEKLFF. This chain connects TRBV18 to TRBJ1-4, with D uncertain. This CDR3 region has 13 residues. Per the germline V gene, CDR1 is KGHSH and CDR2 is LQKENI. Trimming shortened V by 4 bases and J by 6 bases, and 9 bases separated the two germline ends.

The chain has TRBV27 and TRBJ2-1, with D possibly matching TRBD1 (6 bases). Germline values: CDR1 MNHEY, CDR2 SMNVEV (reference sequence). Trimming cost V 5 bases and J 7 bases, with 12 bases left between them. CDR3 size: 13 residues. CDR3 sequence reads: CASSPLTGNEQFF. The CDR3 region has the DNA TGTGCCAGCAGTCCGCTAACAGGGAATGAGCAGTTCTTC.

The chain combines TRBV28 with TRBJ1-3; the match to TRBD1 covers 7 bases. Germline trimming cut 3 bases from V and 2 bases from J; bases unmatched to any gene: 7. Germline lookup yields CDR1 MDHEN and CDR2 SYDVKM. This CDR3 has 16 residues. Here the CDR3 DNA reads TGTGCCAGCAGTTTTCCCAGGGGGACAGCTGGAAACACCATATATTTT. This codes for CASSFPRGTAGNTIYF.

CDR3 nucleotide sequence: TGTGCCAGCAAGCAGGGTAGCTCCTACAATGAGCAGTTCTTC. Translated, it gives CASKQGSSYNEQFF. This chain uses TRBV2 with TRBJ2-1; D is perhaps TRBD1 (5 bases). The CDR3 has 14 amino acids. V was pared by 7 bases and J by 0 bases, with 10 bases between. Germline CDR1 reads SNHLY; CDR2 reads FYNNEI. The entire variable domain, with the rest obtained from reference TRBV2 and TRBJ2-1, is as follows: EPEVTQTPSHQVTQMGQEVILRCVPISNHLYFYWYRQILGQKVEFLVSFYNNEISEKSEIFDDQFSVERPDGSNFTLKIRSTKLEDSAMYFCASKQGSSYNEQFFGPGTRLTVL.

The CDR3 sequence: CASTLRSDMIMNTEAFF. Written as DNA, the CDR3 is TGCGCCAGCACCCTCCGGTCGGACATGATCATGAACACTGAAGCTTTCTTT. The chain has TRBV23-1 and TRBJ1-1; possible D gene TRBD1, 5 bases. TRBV23-1 is known as an ORF, though its function is uncertain. Trimming left V 7 bases short and J 0 bases short, with 21 bases between. The CDR3 contains 17 residues.